This TCR beta chain was documented in a study of shared clonotypes between healthy human individuals. General study results and limits: Clonotype sharing among donors was thought likely to change with sequencing depth.

V shed 1 base and J shed 0 bases, with 8 bases lying between them. Germline CDR1 and CDR2: SGHRS and YFSETQ. The CDR3 is 14 amino acids. Sequencing was at deep level. Sorted-subset replicate PCRs used about 200 ng DNA, some 31,000 T cell genomes. The method was immunoSEQ multiplex PCR; TCRdb's version includes in-frame clones alone and lacks a portion of them. The sample carries around 550,000 clones, less than 96% recorded once. In the case of this clone: Its antigen is unidentified. This sample also contains other DNA sequences that code for the same CDR3.

Every one of the donors was a Caucasian adult that lived in Nashville, Tennessee. Material for sequencing was naive CD4+ T cells sorted from blood. The subset here: CD45RA+ positively selected. The chain is built from TRBV5-1 and TRBJ2-7; D may be TRBD2 (5 bases). The source of this sequence is a woman between 25 and 40 years old in good health. In nucleotides, the CDR3 is TGCGCCAGCAGCTTGACTGGGAGCTCCTACGAGCAGTACTTC. It translates to CASSLTGSSYEQYF. Full variable domain (remainder filled in from reference TRBV5-1 and TRBJ2-7): KAGVTQTPRYLIKTRGQQVTLSCSPISGHRSVSWYQQTPGQGLQFLFEYFSETQRNKGNFPGRFSGRQFSNSRSEMNVSTLELGDSALYLCASSLTGSSYEQYFGPGTRLTVT.